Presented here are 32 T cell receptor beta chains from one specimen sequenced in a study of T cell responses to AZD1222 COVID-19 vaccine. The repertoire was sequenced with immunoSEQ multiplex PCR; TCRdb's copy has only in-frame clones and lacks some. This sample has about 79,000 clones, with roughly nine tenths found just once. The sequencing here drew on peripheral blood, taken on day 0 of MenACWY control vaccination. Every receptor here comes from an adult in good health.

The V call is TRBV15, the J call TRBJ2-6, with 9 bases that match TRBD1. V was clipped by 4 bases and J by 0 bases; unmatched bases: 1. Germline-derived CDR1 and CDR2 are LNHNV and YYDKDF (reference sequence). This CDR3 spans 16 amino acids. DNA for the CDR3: TGTGCCACCAGCAAGGACAGGGGCTCTGGGGCCAACGTCCTGACTTTC. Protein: CATSKDRGSGANVLTF.

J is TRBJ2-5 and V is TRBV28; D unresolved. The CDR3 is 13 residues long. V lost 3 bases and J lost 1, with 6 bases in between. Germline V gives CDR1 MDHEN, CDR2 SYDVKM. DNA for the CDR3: TGTGCCAGCAGTTTGGGTTTCCAAGAGACCCAGTACTTC. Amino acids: CASSLGFQETQYF.

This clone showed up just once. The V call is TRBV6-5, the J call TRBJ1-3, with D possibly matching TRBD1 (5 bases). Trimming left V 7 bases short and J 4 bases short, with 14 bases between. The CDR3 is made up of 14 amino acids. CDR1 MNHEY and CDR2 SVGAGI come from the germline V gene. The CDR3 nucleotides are TGTGCCAGCAAGGGAGCAGGGCGAGGAAACACCATATATTTT. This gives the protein CASKGAGRGNTIYF.

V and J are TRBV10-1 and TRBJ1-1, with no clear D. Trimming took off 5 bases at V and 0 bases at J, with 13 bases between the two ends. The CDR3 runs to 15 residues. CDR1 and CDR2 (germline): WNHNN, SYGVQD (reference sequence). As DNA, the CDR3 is TGCGCCAGCAGTATCCGGACGGGTATGAACACTGAAGCTTTCTTT. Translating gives CASSIRTGMNTEAFF.

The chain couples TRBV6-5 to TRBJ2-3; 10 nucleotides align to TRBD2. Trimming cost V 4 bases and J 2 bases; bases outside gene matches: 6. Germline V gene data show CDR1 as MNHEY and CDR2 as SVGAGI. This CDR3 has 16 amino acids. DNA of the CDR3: TGTGCCAGCAGTTTCACTAGCGGGACCCCCACAGATACGCAGTATTTT. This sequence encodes CASSFTSGTPTDTQYF.

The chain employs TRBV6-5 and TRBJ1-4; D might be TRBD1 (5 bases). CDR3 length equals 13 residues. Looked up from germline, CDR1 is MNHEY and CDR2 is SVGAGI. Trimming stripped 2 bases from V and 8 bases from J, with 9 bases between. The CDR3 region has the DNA TGTGCCAGCAGTTACAGCGGGGGGGAAAAACTGTTTTTT. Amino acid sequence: CASSYSGGEKLFF.

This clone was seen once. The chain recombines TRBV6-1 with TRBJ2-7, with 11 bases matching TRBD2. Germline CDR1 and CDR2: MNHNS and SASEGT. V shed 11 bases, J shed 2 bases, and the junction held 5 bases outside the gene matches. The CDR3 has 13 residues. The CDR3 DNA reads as TGTGCCGCCTCTAGCGGGGGGCCCTACGAGCAGTACTTC. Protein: CAASSGGPYEQYF.

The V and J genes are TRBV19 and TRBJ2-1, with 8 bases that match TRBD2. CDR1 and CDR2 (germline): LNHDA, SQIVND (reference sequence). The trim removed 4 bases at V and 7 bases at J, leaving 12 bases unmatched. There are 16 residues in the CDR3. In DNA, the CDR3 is TGTGCCAGTAGTACCTGGCAGGGACTAGGATTTAATGAGCAGTTCTTC. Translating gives CASSTWQGLGFNEQFF.

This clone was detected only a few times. In DNA, the CDR3 is TGTGCCAGCAGCCATGGACATTACAGCAATCAGCCCCAGCATTTT. As protein: CASSHGHYSNQPQHF. V gene TRBV3-1 (or the pseudogene TRBV3-2) combines with J gene TRBJ1-5; a possible D gene is TRBD1 (5 bases). The CDR3 has 15 amino acids. CDR1 is LGHDT and CDR2 is YNNKEL in the germline V gene (reference sequence). V lost 3 bases and J 1 base, leaving 10 bases between the germline ends.

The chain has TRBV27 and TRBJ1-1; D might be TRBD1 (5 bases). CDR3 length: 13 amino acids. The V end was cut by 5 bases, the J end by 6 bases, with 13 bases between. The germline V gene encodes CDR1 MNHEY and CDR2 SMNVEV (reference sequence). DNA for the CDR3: TGTGCCAGCAGTCCCCCCCGGGGCGCTGAAGCTTTCTTT. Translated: CASSPPRGAEAFF.

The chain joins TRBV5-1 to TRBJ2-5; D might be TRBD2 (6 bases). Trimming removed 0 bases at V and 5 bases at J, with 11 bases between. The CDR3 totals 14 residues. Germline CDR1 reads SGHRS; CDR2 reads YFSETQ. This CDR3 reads CASSLAGGTETQYF. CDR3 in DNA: TGCGCCAGCAGCTTGGCCGGGGGTACGGAGACCCAGTACTTC.

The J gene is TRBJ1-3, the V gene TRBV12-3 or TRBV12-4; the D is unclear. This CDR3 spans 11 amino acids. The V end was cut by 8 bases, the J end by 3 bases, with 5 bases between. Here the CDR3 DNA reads TGTGCCAGCGCCGTTGGAAACACCATATATTTT. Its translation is CASAVGNTIYF.

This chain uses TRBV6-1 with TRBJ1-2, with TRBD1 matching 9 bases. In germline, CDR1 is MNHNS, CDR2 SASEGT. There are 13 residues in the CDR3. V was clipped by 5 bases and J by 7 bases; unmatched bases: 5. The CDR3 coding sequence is TGTGCCAGCAGTTCCGGGACAGGGTCTGGCTACACCTTC. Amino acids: CASSSGTGSGYTF.

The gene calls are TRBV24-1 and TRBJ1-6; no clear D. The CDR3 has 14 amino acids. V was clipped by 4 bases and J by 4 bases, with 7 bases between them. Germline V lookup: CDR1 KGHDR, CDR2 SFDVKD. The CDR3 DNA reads TGTGCCACCAGTGACGGGCAGTATAATTCACCCCTCCACTTT. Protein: CATSDGQYNSPLHF.

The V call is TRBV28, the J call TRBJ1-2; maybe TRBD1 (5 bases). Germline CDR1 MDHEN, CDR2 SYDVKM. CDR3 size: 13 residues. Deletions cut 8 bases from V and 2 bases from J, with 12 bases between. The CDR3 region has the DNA TGTGCCAGCGAGGGGAGGGAGAACTATGGCTACACCTTC. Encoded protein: CASEGRENYGYTF.

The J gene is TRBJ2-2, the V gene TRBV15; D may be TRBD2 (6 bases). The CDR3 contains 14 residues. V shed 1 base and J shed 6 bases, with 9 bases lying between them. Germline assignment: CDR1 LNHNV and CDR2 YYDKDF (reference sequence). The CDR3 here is CATSRGGDSGELFF. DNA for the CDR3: TGTGCCACCAGCAGAGGGGGGGATTCCGGGGAGCTGTTTTTT.

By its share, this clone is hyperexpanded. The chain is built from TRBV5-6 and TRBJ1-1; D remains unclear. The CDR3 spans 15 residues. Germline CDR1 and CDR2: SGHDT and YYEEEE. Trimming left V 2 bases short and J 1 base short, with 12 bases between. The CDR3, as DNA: TGTGCCAGCAGCTTTCAAATGCAATGGAACACTGAAGCTTTCTTT. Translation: CASSFQMQWNTEAFF. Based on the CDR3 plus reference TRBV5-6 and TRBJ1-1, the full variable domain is DAGVTQSPTHLIKTRGQQVTLRCSPKSGHDTVSWYQQALGQGPQFIFQYYEEEERQRGNFPDRFSGHQFPNYSSELNVNALLLGDSALYLCASSFQMQWNTEAFFGQGTRLTVV.

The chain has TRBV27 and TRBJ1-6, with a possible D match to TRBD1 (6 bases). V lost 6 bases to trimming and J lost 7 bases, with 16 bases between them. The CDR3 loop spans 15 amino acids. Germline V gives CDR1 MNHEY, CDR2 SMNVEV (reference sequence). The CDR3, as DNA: TGTGCCAGCAGAACACAGGGTAGAGGGAATTCACCCCTCCACTTT. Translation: CASRTQGRGNSPLHF.

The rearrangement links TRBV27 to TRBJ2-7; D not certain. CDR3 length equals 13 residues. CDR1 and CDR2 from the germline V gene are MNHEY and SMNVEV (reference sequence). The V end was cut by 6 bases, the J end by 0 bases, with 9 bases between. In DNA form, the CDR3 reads TGTGCCAGCAGGAGACAAAGCTCCTACGAGCAGTACTTC. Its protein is CASRRQSSYEQYF.

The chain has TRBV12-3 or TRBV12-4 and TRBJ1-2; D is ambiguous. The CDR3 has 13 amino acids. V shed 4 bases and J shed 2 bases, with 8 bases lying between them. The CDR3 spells CASSSYTNYGYTF. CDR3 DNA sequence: TGTGCCAGCAGTTCGTACACAAACTATGGCTACACCTTC.

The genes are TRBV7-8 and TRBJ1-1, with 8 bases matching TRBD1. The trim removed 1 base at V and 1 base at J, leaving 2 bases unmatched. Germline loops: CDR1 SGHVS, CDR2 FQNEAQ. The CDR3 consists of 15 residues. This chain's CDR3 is CASSLGTGKNTEAFF. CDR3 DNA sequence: TGTGCCAGCAGCTTAGGGACAGGGAAGAACACTGAAGCTTTCTTT.

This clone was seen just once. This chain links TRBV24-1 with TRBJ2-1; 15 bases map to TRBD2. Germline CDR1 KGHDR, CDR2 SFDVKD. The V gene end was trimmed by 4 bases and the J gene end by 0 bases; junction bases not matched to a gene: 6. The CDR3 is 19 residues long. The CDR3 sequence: CATSDPGLAGGSSYNEQFF. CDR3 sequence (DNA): TGTGCCACCAGTGACCCGGGACTAGCGGGGGGAAGCTCCTACAATGAGCAGTTCTTC.

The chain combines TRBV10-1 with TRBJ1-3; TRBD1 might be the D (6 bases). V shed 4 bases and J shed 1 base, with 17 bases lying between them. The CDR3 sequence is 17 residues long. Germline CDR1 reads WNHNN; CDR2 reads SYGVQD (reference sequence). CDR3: CASSGPSGQRSGNTIYF. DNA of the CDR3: TGCGCCAGCAGTGGTCCATCGGGACAACGTTCTGGAAACACCATATATTTT.

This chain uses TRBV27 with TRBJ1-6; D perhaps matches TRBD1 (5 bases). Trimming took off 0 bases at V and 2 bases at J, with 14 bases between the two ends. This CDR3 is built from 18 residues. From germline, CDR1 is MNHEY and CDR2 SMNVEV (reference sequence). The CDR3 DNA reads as TGTGCCAGCAGTTTATCTGGGTTGCAGGGAACCTATAATTCACCCCTCCACTTT. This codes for CASSLSGLQGTYNSPLHF.

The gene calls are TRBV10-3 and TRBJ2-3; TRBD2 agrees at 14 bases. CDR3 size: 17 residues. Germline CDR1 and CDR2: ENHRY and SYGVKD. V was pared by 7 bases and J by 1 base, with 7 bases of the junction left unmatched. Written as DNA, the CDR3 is TGTGCCATCAAAGGGACTAGCGGGAGTGTAGGCACAGATACGCAGTATTTT. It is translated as CAIKGTSGSVGTDTQYF.

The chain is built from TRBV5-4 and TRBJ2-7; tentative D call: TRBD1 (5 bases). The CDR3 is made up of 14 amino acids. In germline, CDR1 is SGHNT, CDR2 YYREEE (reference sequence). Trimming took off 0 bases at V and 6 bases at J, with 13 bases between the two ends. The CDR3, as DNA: TGTGCCAGCAGCTTGGGCACAGGTCCTACCGAGCAGTACTTC. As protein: CASSLGTGPTEQYF.

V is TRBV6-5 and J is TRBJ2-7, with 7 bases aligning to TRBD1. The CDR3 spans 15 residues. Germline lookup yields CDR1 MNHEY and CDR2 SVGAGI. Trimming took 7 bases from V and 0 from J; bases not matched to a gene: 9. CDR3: CASTRQGYSSYEQYF. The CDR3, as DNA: TGTGCCAGCACCAGACAGGGATATAGCTCCTACGAGCAGTACTTC.

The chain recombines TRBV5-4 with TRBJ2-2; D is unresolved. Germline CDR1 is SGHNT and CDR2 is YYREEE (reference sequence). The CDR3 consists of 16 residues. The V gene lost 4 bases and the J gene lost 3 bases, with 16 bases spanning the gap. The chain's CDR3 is CASSRTSRWDTGELFF. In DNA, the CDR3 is TGTGCCAGCAGCCGAACGTCCAGATGGGACACCGGGGAGCTGTTTTTT.

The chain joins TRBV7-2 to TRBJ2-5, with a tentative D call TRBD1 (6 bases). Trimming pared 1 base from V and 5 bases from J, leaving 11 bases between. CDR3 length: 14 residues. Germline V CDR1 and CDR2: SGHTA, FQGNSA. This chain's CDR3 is CASSLDGDTETQYF. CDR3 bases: TGTGCCAGCAGCTTAGACGGGGACACGGAGACCCAGTACTTC.

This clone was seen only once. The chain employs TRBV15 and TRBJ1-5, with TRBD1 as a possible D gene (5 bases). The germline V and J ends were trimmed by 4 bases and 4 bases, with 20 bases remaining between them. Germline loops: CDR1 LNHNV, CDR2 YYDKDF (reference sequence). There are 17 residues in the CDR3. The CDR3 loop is CATSKRGGMWGNQPQHF. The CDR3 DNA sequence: TGTGCCACCAGCAAAAGGGGAGGTATGTGGGGTAATCAGCCCCAGCATTTT.

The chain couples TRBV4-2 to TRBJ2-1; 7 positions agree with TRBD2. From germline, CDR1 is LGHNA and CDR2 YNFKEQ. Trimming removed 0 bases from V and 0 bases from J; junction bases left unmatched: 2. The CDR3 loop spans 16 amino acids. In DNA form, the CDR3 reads TGTGCCAGCAGCCAAGAGGCTAGCGGCTCCTACAATGAGCAGTTCTTC. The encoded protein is CASSQEASGSYNEQFF.

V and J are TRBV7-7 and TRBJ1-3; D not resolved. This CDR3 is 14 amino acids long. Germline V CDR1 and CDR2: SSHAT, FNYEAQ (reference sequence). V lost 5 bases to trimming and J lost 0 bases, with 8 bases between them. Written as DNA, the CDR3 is TGTGCCAGCAGCCCCGACGACTCTGGAAACACCATATATTTT. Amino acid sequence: CASSPDDSGNTIYF.